This T cell receptor beta chain was identified during a study of preoperative IRX-2 immunotherapy in early breast cancer. Assay used: immunoSEQ multiplex PCR; TCRdb lists only in-frame clones, some missing. The sample lists some 5,900 clones; 55% to 80% were seen once. Treatment: preoperative locoregional IRX-2 cytokine immunotherapy. Preoperative locoregional IRX-2 cytokine immunotherapy was tested in the phase Ib source study. The CDR3 is 15 amino acids. Looked up from germline, CDR1 is SGHRS and CDR2 is YFSETQ. Between the trimmed V and J ends, which lost 4 bases and 2 bases, there was a span of 15 bases.

Specimen: tumor tissue, collected before IRX-2 immunotherapy. This sequence originates from a human donor with breast cancer. The J gene is TRBJ1-2, the V gene TRBV5-1; a possible D gene is TRBD1 (5 bases). The CDR3, as DNA: TGCGCCAGCAGCCCCGGGGACGGGGGAAACTATGGCTACACCTTC. Translated: CASSPGDGGNYGYTF.